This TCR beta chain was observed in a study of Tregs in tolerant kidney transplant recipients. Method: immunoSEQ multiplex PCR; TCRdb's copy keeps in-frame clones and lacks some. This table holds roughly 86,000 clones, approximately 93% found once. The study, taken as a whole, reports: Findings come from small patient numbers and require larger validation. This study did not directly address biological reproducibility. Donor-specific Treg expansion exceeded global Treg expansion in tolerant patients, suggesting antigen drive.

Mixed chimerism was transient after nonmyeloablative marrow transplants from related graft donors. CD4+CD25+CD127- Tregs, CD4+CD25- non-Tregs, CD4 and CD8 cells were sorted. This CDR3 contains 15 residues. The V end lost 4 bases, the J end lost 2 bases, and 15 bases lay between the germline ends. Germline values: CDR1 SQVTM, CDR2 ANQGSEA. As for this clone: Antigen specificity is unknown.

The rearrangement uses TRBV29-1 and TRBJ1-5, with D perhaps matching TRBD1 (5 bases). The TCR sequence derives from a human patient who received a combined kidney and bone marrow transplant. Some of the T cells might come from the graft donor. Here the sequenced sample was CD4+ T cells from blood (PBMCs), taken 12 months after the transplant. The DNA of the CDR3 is TGCAGCGTTGCGGAAGGAGGGGCCGGCAATCAGCCCCAGCATTTT. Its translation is CSVAEGGAGNQPQHF.